This TCR beta chain was captured in a study of T cell changes during pregnancy in multiple sclerosis. TCRdb keeps only in-frame clones here, not all; method: immunoSEQ multiplex PCR. The profile covers 70,000 to 95,000 clones, with about 89% appearing a single time and approximately 2% taken by the ten largest. Per germline, CDR1 LNHNV and CDR2 YYDKDF (reference sequence). Trimming took 5 bases from V and 5 from J, leaving 12 bases between them. The CDR3 is 13 residues long. The sequence derives from a female donor with multiple sclerosis, enrolled in a pregnancy study. The chain carries TRBV15 and TRBJ1-2; TRBD1 is a possible D gene (6 bases). This specimen was peripheral blood, taken before pregnancy. The CDR3 nucleotides read TGTGCCACCAGCGGCAGGGGCCCGTATGGCTACACCTTC. Amino acids: CATSGRGPYGYTF.